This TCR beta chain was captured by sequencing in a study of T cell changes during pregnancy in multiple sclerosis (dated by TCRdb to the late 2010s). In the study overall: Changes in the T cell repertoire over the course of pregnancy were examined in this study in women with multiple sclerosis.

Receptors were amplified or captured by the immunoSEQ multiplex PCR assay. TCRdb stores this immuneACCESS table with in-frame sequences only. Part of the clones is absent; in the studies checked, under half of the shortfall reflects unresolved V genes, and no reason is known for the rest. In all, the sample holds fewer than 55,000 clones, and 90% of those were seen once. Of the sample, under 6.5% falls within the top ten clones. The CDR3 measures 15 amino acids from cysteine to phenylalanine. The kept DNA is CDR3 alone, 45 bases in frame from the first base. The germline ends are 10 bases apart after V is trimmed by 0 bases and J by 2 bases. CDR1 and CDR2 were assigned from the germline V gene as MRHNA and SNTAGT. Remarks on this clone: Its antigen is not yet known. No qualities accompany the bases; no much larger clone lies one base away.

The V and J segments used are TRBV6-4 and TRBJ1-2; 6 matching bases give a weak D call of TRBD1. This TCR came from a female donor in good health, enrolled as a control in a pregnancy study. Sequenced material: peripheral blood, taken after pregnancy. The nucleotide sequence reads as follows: TGTGCCAGCAGTGACTCGACAGGACCCAACTATGGCTACACCTTC. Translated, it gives CASSDSTGPNYGYTF.